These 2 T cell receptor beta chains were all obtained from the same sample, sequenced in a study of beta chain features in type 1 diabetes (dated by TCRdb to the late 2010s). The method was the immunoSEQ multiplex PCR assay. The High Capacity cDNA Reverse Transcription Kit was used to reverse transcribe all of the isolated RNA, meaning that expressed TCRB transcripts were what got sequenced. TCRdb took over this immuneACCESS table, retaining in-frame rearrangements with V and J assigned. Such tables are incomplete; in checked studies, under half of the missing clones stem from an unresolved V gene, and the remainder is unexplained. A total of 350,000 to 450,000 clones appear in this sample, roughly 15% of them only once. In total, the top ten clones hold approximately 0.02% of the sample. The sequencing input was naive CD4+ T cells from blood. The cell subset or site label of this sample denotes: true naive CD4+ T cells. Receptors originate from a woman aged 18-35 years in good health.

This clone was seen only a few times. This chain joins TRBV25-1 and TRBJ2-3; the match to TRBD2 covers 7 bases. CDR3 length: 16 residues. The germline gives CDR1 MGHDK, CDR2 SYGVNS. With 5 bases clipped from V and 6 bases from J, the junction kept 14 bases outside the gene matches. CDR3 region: CASSSLLRGGADTQYF. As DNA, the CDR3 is TGTGCCAGCAGTTCACTATTACGGGGAGGGGCGGATACGCAGTATTTT.

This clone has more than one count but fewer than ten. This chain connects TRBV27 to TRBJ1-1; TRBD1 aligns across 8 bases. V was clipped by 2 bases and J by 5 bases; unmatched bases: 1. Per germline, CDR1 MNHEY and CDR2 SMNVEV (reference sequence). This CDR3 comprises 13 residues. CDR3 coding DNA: TGTGCCAGCAGTTTACGACAGGGGACTGAAGCTTTCTTT. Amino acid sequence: CASSLRQGTEAFF.